This TCR beta chain was identified in a study of T cells expressing NK-cell markers (dated by TCRdb to about 2020). Background for the entire study: TCR beta-chain repertoires were profiled in sorted CD3+CD56+NKG2C+, CD3+CD56+NKG2C- and CD3+CD56-NKG2C+ T-cell subsets from fewer than 10 donors. Libraries were sequenced as 2 x 150 bp reads on Illumina HiSeq 2000/2500, MiSeq or NextSeq. Of the eight sequenced donors, seven were found to be HCMV-seropositive and one was found to be HCMV-seronegative. The study sequenced eight donors, all healthy volunteers chosen at random: three men and five women.

What the research found in general, with its limitations: Those dominant clonotypes were again the most abundant among CD3+CD56-NKG2C+ cells in a handful of donors, at about 25-60.1%. Whether the expanded NKG2C-expressing T cell clones were specific for HCMV antigens was left unclear. In six donors, the dominant CD3+CD56+NKG2C+ clonotypes ranked among the top 10 CD8+ clonotypes, making up roughly 1.0-7.0% of CD8+ T cells.

Reads for this sample came from an Illumina HiSeq 2000. TCR beta cDNA libraries were prepared using 5'RACE template switching, which introduced a universal primer site and unique molecular identifiers. Priming for cDNA synthesis came from the TCR beta constant segment, and two successive PCR amplification steps followed. Under the source paper's analysis protocol: MIGEC handled demultiplexing of the reads and grouping by UMI, while MiTCR was used to assemble and quantify clonotypes. Only TCR cDNA sequences supported by at least two reads were kept to exclude erroneous sequences. The tcR package was used for downstream repertoire analysis, and clonotypes were matched across fractions by CDR3 nucleotide sequence plus V segment. VDJmatch was used to annotate antigen specificity against VDJdb, with one amino acid substitution allowed in CDR3. After the reads were reprocessed by TCRdb, one entry was made per CDR3 protein sequence, with no DNA. The V and J calls and clone size are TCRdb's, not the authors'. This sample's table lists roughly 180,000 distinct CDR3 sequences. The ten top clones hold around a sixth of the sample.

Its CDR3 holds 15 amino acids, cysteine through phenylalanine. Only the protein is available. Turning to this clonotype: Its binding antigen is unknown.

HCMV serostatus was determined by detecting HCMV-specific IgG in serum with a commercial ELISA kit. Ficoll density gradient centrifugation was used to isolate peripheral blood mononuclear cells from blood. The sequence is built from TRBV12-3 or TRBV12-4 and TRBJ2-7. The clonotype was recovered from a woman aged 18 to 69 in good health. The sample taken for sequencing was blood T cells: a sorted CD56 or NKG2C T cell subset, CD4+ or CD8+ T cells, or bulk PBMC T cells (not recorded which). This receptor has the CDR3 CASSLQVAERYEQYF.